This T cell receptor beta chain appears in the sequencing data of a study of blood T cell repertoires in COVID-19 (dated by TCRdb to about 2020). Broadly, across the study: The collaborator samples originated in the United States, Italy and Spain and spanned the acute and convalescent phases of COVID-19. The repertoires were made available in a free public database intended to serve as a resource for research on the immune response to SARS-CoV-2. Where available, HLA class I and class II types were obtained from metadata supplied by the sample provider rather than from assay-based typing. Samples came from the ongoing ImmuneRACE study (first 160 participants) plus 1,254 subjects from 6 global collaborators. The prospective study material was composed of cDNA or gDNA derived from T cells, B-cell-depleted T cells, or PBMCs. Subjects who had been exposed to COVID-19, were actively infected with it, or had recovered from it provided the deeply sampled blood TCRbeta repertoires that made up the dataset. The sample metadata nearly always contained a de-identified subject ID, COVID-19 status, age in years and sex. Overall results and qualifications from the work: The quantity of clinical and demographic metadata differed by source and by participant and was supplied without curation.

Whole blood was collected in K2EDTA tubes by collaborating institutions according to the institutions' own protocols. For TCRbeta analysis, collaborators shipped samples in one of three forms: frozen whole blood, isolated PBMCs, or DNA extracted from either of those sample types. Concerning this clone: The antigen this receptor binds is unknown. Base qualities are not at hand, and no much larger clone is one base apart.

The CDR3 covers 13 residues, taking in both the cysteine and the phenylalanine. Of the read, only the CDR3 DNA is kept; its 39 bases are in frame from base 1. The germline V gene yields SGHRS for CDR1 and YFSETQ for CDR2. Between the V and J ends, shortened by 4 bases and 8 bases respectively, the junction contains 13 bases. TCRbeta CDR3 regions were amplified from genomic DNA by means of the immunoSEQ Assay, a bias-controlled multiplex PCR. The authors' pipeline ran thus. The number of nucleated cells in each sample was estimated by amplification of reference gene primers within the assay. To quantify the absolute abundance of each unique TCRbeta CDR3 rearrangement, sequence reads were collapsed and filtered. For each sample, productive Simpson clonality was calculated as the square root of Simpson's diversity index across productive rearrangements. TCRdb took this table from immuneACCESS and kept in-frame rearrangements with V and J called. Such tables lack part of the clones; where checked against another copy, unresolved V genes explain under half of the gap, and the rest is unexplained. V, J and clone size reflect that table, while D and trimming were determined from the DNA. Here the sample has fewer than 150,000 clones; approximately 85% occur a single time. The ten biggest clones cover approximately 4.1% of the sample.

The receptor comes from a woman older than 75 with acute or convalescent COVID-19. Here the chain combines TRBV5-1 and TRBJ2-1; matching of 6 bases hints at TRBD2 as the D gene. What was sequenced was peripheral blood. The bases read TGCGCCAGCAGCGATCGACTAGAGGATGAGCAGTTCTTC. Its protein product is CASSDRLEDEQFF.